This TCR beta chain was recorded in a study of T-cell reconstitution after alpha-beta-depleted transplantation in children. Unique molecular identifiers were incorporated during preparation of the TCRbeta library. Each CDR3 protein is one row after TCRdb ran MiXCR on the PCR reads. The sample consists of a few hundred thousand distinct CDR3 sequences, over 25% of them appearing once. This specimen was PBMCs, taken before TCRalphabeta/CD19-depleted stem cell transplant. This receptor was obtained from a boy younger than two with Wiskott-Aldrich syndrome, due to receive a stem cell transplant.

The CDR3 nucleotides read TGCAGCGCCAGGACGGATAGGATATACGAGCAGTACTTC. As protein: CSARTDRIYEQYF. This sequence joins TRBV29-1 and TRBJ2-7, with unresolved D. Trimming removed 7 bases at V and 4 bases at J, with 17 bases between. The CDR3 loop spans 13 amino acids. Per germline, CDR1 SQVTM and CDR2 ANQGSEA.